The 22 T cell receptor beta chains listed next were all sequenced from one sample in a study of cytomegalovirus exposure and HLA in healthy donors. With 60 Vbeta and 13 Jbeta primers, the PCR was carried out. This table comes from immunoSEQ multiplex PCR, and its TCRdb copy is limited to in-frame clones, with some not included. The sample holds over 100,000 clones, around four fifths seen once. Sequenced material: PBMCs. All receptors derive from a man aged 40-55 years in good health and CMV-seronegative.

This clone appeared a few times. The chain has TRBV13 and TRBJ2-7; 9 bases line up with TRBD1. V dropped 6 bases and J dropped 2; count of bases not matched to a gene: 5. CDR1 is PRHDT, CDR2 FYEKMQ, per germline (reference sequence). CDR3 length: 14 residues. The CDR3 DNA sequence: TGTGCCAGCAGTTACGGGACAGGGACCTACGAGCAGTACTTC. Protein product: CASSYGTGTYEQYF.

This chain links TRBV27 with TRBJ2-7, with a weak D call TRBD2 (5 bases). V was pared by 5 bases and J by 4 bases, with 12 bases between. There are 13 residues in the CDR3. CDR1 and CDR2 from the germline V gene are MNHEY and SMNVEV (reference sequence). CDR3 protein: CASSPLRGYEQYF. The CDR3 DNA reads as TGTGCCAGCAGTCCACTTCGCGGGTACGAGCAGTACTTC.

The V and J genes are TRBV9 and TRBJ2-7; 12 positions match TRBD2. The V gene's germline CDR1 is SGDLS and CDR2 YYNGEE. With 0 bases clipped from V and 4 bases from J, the junction kept 2 bases outside the gene matches. The CDR3 consists of 15 residues. CDR3 protein: CASSVGTSGRYEQYF. In DNA, the CDR3 is TGTGCCAGCAGCGTAGGAACTAGCGGGAGGTACGAGCAGTACTTC.

CDR3 sequence: CASSLVGRQGNSPLHF. The CDR3 DNA sequence: TGTGCCAGCAGCTTAGTGGGAAGACAGGGAAATTCACCCCTCCACTTT. The chain is built from TRBV7-6 and TRBJ1-6; 7 bases align to TRBD1. The V gene end was trimmed by 1 base and the J gene end by 7 bases; junction bases not matched to a gene: 7. Germline V gives CDR1 SGHVS, CDR2 FNYEAQ. The CDR3 covers 16 residues. Full variable domain (outside the CDR3, taken from reference TRBV7-6 and TRBJ1-6): GAGVSQSPRYKVTKRGQDVALRCDPISGHVSLYWYRQALGQGPEFLTYFNYEAQQDKSGLPNDRFSAERPEGSISTLTIQRTEQRDSAMYRCASSLVGRQGNSPLHFGNGTRLTVT.

CDR3 nucleotides: TGCGCCAGCGGACTAGCGGGGGGCGCCTACAATGAGCAGTTCTTC. Translating it yields CASGLAGGAYNEQFF. The chain combines TRBV5-1 with TRBJ2-1; 14 positions agree with TRBD2. Germline-derived CDR1 and CDR2 are SGHRS and YFSETQ. This CDR3 has 15 residues. The V and J ends lost 7 bases and 2 bases, in that order; junction bases with no gene match: 2.

V gene TRBV12-5 combines with J gene TRBJ1-2, with D perhaps matching TRBD1 (5 bases). The CDR3 consists of 12 residues. V dropped 5 bases and J dropped 6 bases, with 10 bases sitting between them. CDR1 LGHNT and CDR2 FRNRAP come from the germline V gene. CDR3 protein: CASGNRQHGYTF. The DNA of the CDR3 is TGTGCTAGTGGTAATCGACAGCATGGCTACACCTTC. Full variable domain (outside the CDR3, taken from reference TRBV12-5 and TRBJ1-2): DARVTQTPRHKVTEMGQEVTMRCQPILGHNTVFWYRQTMMQGLELLAYFRNRAPLDDSGMPKDRFSAEMPDATLATLKIQPSEPRDSAVYFCASGNRQHGYTFGSGTRLTVV.

The rearrangement uses TRBV2 and TRBJ2-2, with D perhaps TRBD1 (5 bases). The germline V and J ends were trimmed by 7 bases and 0 bases, with 12 bases remaining between them. This CDR3 is built from 15 residues. Germline CDR1 reads SNHLY; CDR2 reads FYNNEI. CDR3 bases: TGTGCCAGCATAGACCAGGGCCCGAACACCGGGGAGCTGTTTTTT. Translated, it gives CASIDQGPNTGELFF.

This chain links TRBV7-9 with TRBJ1-1, with D tentatively TRBD1 (6 bases). The CDR3 sequence is 13 residues long. V lost 8 bases, J lost 4 bases, and 14 bases lay in between. Germline V CDR1 and CDR2: SEHNR, FQNEAQ (reference sequence). The CDR3 DNA follows: TGTGCCAGCGAACGTGAAGGGGGCACTGAAGCTTTCTTT. Its translation is CASEREGGTEAFF. The entire variable domain, with the rest obtained from reference TRBV7-9 and TRBJ1-1, is as follows: DTGVSQNPRHKITKRGQNVTFRCDPISEHNRLYWYRQTLGQGPEFLTYFQNEAQLEKSRLLSDRFSAERPKGSFSTLEIQRTEQGDSAMYLCASEREGGTEAFFGQGTRLTVV.

Concerning this clone: The identical CDR3 is also encoded by other nucleotide sequences in the sample. CDR3 sequence (DNA): TGCGCCAGCAGCTTGACTAGCGGGGGAGATGAGCAGTTCTTC. Translating it yields CASSLTSGGDEQFF. The gene calls are TRBV5-1 and TRBJ2-1; 11 bases align to TRBD2. Germline loops: CDR1 SGHRS, CDR2 YFSETQ. With 1 base clipped from V and 8 bases from J, the junction kept 2 bases outside the gene matches. The CDR3 totals 14 residues.

The genes are TRBV14 and TRBJ2-1, with a tentative D call TRBD2 (6 bases). The CDR3 extends over 16 amino acids. Between the trimmed V and J ends, which lost 4 bases and 7 bases, there was a span of 20 bases. CDR1 is SGHDN, CDR2 FVKESK, per germline. As DNA, the CDR3 is TGTGCCAGCAGCCTGGAATGGAGGGCCGCTAAGAATGAGCAGTTCTTC. This encodes CASSLEWRAAKNEQFF.

V and J are TRBV13 and TRBJ2-1; D unresolved. This CDR3 contains 15 residues. Germline V gene data show CDR1 as PRHDT and CDR2 as FYEKMQ (reference sequence). The germline V and J ends were trimmed by 5 bases and 7 bases, with 18 bases remaining between them. CDR3: CASSVRLTSGNEQFF. The DNA for the CDR3 is TGTGCCAGCAGCGTACGCCTAACCTCCGGTAATGAGCAGTTCTTC.

The chain combines TRBV19 with TRBJ1-5, with 9 bases aligning to TRBD1. The CDR3 has 14 residues. Germline trimming cut 3 bases from V and 5 bases from J; bases unmatched to any gene: 2. CDR1 is LNHDA and CDR2 is SQIVND in the germline V gene (reference sequence). CDR3 sequence: CASSIWTGDQPQHF. The CDR3 DNA reads TGTGCCAGTAGTATTTGGACAGGGGATCAGCCCCAGCATTTT.

The chain joins TRBV5-4 to TRBJ2-5; tentative D call: TRBD2 (6 bases). The CDR3 spans 17 residues. Trimming left V 0 bases short and J 3 bases short, with 18 bases between. The germline V gene has CDR1 SGHNT and CDR2 YYREEE (reference sequence). For the CDR3, the DNA is TGTGCCAGCAGCTTGGGAATTTCCGGGACTGGTGAAGAGACCCAGTACTTC. Its protein is CASSLGISGTGEETQYF.

J is TRBJ2-7 and V is TRBV4-1; 8 bases map to TRBD1. Germline lookup yields CDR1 MGHRA and CDR2 YSYEKL. The ends lost 1 base at V and 2 bases at J; junction bases unmatched: 7. The CDR3 extends over 16 amino acids. The CDR3 protein is CASSQVKTGGAYEQYF. Here the CDR3 DNA reads TGCGCCAGCAGCCAAGTAAAAACAGGGGGAGCCTACGAGCAGTACTTC.

The chain combines TRBV6-6 with TRBJ1-2; perhaps TRBD1 as D (5 bases). Germline assignment: CDR1 MNHNY and CDR2 SVGAGI (reference sequence). The V and J ends lost 0 bases and 8 bases respectively, with 13 bases between them. The CDR3 is made up of 14 amino acids. The CDR3 loop reads CASSYSGVQPGYTF. Here the CDR3 DNA reads TGTGCCAGCAGTTACTCAGGGGTTCAACCCGGCTACACCTTC.

The chain combines TRBV19 with TRBJ2-3, with 7 bases matching TRBD2. There are 15 residues in the CDR3. Unmatched junction bases numbered 5, after V lost 5 bases and J lost 0 bases. The germline V gene encodes CDR1 LNHDA and CDR2 SQIVND (reference sequence). CDR3 protein: CASSWTSTSTDTQYF. In nucleotides, the CDR3 is TGTGCCAGTAGTTGGACTAGTACTAGCACAGATACGCAGTATTTT.

The V and J genes are TRBV7-3 and TRBJ2-3, with TRBD2 matching 12 bases. Per the germline V gene, CDR1 is SGHTA and CDR2 is FQGTGA. CDR3 size: 18 residues. Trimming took 1 base from V and 1 from J; bases not matched to a gene: 6. Here the CDR3 reads CASSLRLAGVWGTDTQYF. CDR3 bases: TGTGCCAGCAGCTTAAGACTAGCGGGGGTCTGGGGCACAGATACGCAGTATTTT.

This clone was picked up a small number of times. J is TRBJ2-7 and V is TRBV7-9; 11 nucleotides line up with TRBD2. Germline CDR1 reads SEHNR; CDR2 reads FQNEAQ (reference sequence). V trimming: 8 bases; J trimming: 2 bases; junction bases outside the gene matches: 2. The CDR3 covers 13 residues. The CDR3: CASGLAGAYEQYF. The CDR3 nucleotides are TGTGCCAGCGGACTAGCGGGTGCCTACGAGCAGTACTTC.

The gene calls are TRBV10-3 and TRBJ1-1; 8 nucleotides match TRBD1. V lost 10 bases to trimming and J lost 1 base; unmatched junction nucleotides: 5. Germline CDR1 is ENHRY and CDR2 is SYGVKD. The CDR3 has 13 residues. For the CDR3, the DNA is TGTGCCACGACCGGGACAGGGAACACTGAAGCTTTCTTT. Amino acid sequence: CATTGTGNTEAFF.

The chain is built from TRBV5-6 and TRBJ1-2, with TRBD1 as a possible D gene (6 bases). V was clipped by 3 bases and J by 8 bases, with 20 bases between them. The CDR3 loop spans 15 amino acids. The germline V gene encodes CDR1 SGHDT and CDR2 YYEEEE. In DNA form, the CDR3 reads TGTGCCAGCAGCTCTACCTTAACAGGGAAGCAAGGCTACACCTTC. Residues: CASSSTLTGKQGYTF.

V usage is TRBV19 and J usage is TRBJ2-1; 11 nucleotides match TRBD2. The CDR3 runs 20 residues. Germline assignment: CDR1 LNHDA and CDR2 SQIVND (reference sequence). The trim removed 6 bases at V and 5 bases at J, leaving 21 bases unmatched. The CDR3: CASSYRGRQLAGVRNNEQFF. CDR3 coding DNA: TGTGCCAGTAGCTACAGGGGGCGGCAACTAGCGGGAGTTCGGAACAATGAGCAGTTCTTC.

In this sample, this clone turned up once. This chain joins TRBV7-3 and TRBJ2-3; the D gene is possibly TRBD2 (5 bases). This CDR3 region has 12 residues. With 5 bases removed from V and 11 bases from J, the gap between germline ends came to 14 bases. Germline CDR1 and CDR2: SGHTA and FQGTGA. The CDR3 sequence is CASSHPGIGQYF. The CDR3 DNA sequence: TGTGCCAGCAGCCACCCGGGGATTGGGCAGTATTTT. Based on the CDR3 plus reference TRBV7-3 and TRBJ2-3, the full variable domain is GAGVSQTPSNKVTEKGKYVELRCDPISGHTALYWYRQSLGQGPEFLIYFQGTGAADDSGLPNDRFFAVRPEGSVSTLKIQRTERGDSAVYLCASSHPGIGQYFGPGTRLTVL.